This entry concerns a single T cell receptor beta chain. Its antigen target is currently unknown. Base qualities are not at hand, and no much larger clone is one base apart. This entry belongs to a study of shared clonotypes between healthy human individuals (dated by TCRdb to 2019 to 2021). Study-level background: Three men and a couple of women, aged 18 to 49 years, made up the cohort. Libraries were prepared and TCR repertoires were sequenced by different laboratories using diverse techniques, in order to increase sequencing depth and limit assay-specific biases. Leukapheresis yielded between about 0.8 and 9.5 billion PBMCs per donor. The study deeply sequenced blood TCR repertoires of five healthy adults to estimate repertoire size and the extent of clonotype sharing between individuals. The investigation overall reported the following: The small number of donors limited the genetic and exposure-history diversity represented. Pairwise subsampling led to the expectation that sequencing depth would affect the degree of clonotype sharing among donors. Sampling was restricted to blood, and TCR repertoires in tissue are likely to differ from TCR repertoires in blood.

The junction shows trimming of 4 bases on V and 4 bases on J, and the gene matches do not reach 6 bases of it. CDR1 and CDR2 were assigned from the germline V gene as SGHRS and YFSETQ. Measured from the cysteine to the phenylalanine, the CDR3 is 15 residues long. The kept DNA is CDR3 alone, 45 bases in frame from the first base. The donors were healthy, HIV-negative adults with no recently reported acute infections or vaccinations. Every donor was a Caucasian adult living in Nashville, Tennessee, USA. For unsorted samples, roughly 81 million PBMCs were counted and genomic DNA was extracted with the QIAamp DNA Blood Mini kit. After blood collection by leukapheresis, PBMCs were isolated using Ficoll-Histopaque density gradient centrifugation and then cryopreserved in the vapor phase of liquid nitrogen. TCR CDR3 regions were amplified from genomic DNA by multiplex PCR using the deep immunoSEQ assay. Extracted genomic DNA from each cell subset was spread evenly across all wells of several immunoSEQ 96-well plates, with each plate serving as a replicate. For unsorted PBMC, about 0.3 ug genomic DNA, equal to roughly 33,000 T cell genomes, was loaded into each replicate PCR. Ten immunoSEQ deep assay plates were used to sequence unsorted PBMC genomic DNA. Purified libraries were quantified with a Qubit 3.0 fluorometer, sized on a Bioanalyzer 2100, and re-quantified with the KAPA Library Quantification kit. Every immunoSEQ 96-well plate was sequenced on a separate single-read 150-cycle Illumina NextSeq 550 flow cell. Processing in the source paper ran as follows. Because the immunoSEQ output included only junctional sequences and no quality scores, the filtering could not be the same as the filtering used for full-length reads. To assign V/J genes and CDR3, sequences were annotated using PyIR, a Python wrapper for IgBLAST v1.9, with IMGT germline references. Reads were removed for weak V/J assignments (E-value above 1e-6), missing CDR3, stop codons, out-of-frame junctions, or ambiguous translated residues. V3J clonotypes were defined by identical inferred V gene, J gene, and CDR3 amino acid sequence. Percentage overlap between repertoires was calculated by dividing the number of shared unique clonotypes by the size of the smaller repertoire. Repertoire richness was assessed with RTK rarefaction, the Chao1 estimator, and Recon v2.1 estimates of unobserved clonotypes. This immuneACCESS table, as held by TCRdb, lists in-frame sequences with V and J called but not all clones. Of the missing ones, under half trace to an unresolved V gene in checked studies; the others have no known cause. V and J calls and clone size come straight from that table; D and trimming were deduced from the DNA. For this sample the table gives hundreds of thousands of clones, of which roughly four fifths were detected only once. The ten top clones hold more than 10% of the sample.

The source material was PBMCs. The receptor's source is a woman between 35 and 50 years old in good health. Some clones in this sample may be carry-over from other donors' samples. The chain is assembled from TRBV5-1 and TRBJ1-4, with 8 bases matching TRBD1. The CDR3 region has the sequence CASSLPGQVNEKLFF. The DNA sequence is TGCGCCAGCAGCCTACCGGGACAGGTTAATGAAAAACTGTTTTTT.